Listed here are 30 T cell receptor beta chains from one sample, sequenced in a study of OX40 agonist ivuxolimab in advanced cancers. Sequenced by immunoSEQ multiplex PCR; TCRdb stores in-frame clones only, minus some. The sample consists of 91,000 or so clones, 94% of them appearing once. Sequencing was performed on CD4+ or CD8+ T cells sorted from blood, taken in a trial of the OX40 agonist ivuxolimab. Receptor source: an adult with an advanced solid tumor such as melanoma, head and neck, liver or kidney cancer.

This chain joins TRBV5-6 and TRBJ2-3, with a possible D match to TRBD1 (5 bases). The CDR3 is made up of 17 amino acids. Per the germline V gene, CDR1 is SGHDT and CDR2 is YYEEEE. With 2 bases removed from V and 3 bases from J, the gap between germline ends came to 19 bases. The CDR3 loop reads CASSLFHAQGRTDTQYF. CDR3 in DNA: TGTGCCAGCAGCTTATTTCATGCGCAGGGTCGGACAGATACGCAGTATTTT.

The chain couples TRBV30 to TRBJ2-7; 10 nucleotides line up with TRBD1. V lost 3 bases to trimming and J lost 1 base; unmatched junction nucleotides: 9. The germline V gene has CDR1 GTSNPN and CDR2 SVGIG (reference sequence). The CDR3 loop spans 16 amino acids. The CDR3 is CAWSPPGQGPSYEQYF. The DNA of the CDR3 is TGTGCCTGGAGCCCGCCGGGACAGGGGCCATCCTACGAGCAGTACTTC.

The chain carries TRBV29-1 and TRBJ2-1; maybe TRBD2 (6 bases). This CDR3 has 15 amino acids. Germline lookup yields CDR1 SQVTM and CDR2 ANQGSEA. V lost 1 base and J 4 bases, leaving 14 bases between the germline ends. The chain's CDR3 is CSVEVGGLSYNEQFF. For the CDR3, the DNA is TGCAGCGTTGAAGTGGGGGGTTTGAGTTACAATGAGCAGTTCTTC.

The chain carries TRBV6-6 and TRBJ2-7; weak D call: TRBD2 (6 bases). The germline CDR1 and CDR2 sequences are MNHNY and SVGAGI (reference sequence). V was clipped by 2 bases and J by 3 bases, with 8 bases between them. There are 13 residues in the CDR3. CDR3 in DNA: TGTGCCAGCAGTTACCCCGGGAGCTACGAGCAGTACTTC. It specifies CASSYPGSYEQYF.

The chain carries TRBV9 and TRBJ2-1, with TRBD1 matching 9 bases. The CDR3 contains 15 residues. The germline V gene has CDR1 SGDLS and CDR2 YYNGEE. J was trimmed by 6 bases and V by 2 bases; bases with no gene match: 6. CDR3 loop: CASSVRDRAFNEQFF. The CDR3, as DNA: TGTGCCAGCAGCGTCCGGGACAGGGCCTTCAATGAGCAGTTCTTC.

The chain is built from TRBV18 and TRBJ2-7; possibly TRBD1 for D (6 bases). Between the trimmed V and J ends, which lost 3 bases and 6 bases, there was a span of 12 bases. The length of the CDR3 is 13 residues. Germline values: CDR1 KGHSH, CDR2 LQKENI. The CDR3 spells CASSPQDRGEQYF. In nucleotides, the CDR3 is TGTGCCAGCTCACCCCAGGACAGAGGCGAGCAGTACTTC. The complete variable domain, with remaining parts taken from reference TRBV18 and TRBJ2-7, reads NAGVMQNPRHLVRRRGQEARLRCSPMKGHSHVYWYRQLPEEGLKFMVYLQKENIIDESGMPKERFSAEFPKEGPSILRIQQVVRGDSAAYFCASSPQDRGEQYFGPGTRLTVT.

The rearrangement links TRBV9 to TRBJ1-3; D may be TRBD1 (5 bases). Germline lookup yields CDR1 SGDLS and CDR2 YYNGEE. The CDR3 is made up of 17 amino acids. V gave up 0 bases and J gave up 2 bases, with 15 bases separating them. This CDR3 is CASSVVPGRVAGNTIYF. CDR3 coding DNA: TGTGCCAGCAGCGTAGTGCCTGGCAGGGTTGCTGGAAACACCATATATTTT.

The V and J genes are TRBV7-2 and TRBJ2-5, with D unclear. The germline V gene encodes CDR1 SGHTA and CDR2 FQGNSA. CDR3 length: 13 amino acids. V lost 3 bases and J 5 bases, leaving 10 bases between the germline ends. The CDR3 loop reads CASSLGSYETQYF. Written as DNA, the CDR3 is TGTGCCAGCAGCTTGGGTAGCTATGAGACCCAGTACTTC. The full variable domain, its missing parts supplied by reference TRBV7-2 and TRBJ2-5, is GAGVSQSPSNKVTEKGKDVELRCDPISGHTALYWYRQSLGQGLEFLIYFQGNSAPDKSGLPSDRFSAERTGGSVSTLTIQRTQQEDSAVYLCASSLGSYETQYFGPGTRLLVL.

This clone was observed a few times. V usage is TRBV7-9 and J usage is TRBJ1-4; 9 bases align to TRBD1. The ends lost 4 bases at V and 7 bases at J; junction bases unmatched: 4. Germline V lookup: CDR1 SEHNR, CDR2 FQNEAQ (reference sequence). CDR3 length: 14 amino acids. CDR3 sequence reads: CASSWGQGGEKLFF. The CDR3 nucleotides read TGTGCCAGCAGCTGGGGACAGGGTGGTGAAAAACTGTTTTTT.

As DNA, the CDR3 is TGTGCCAGCAGCTTAGGGGCAGCGCGGGGTGGCACCGGGGAGCTGTTTTTT. Translation: CASSLGAARGGTGELFF. The chain uses TRBV11-3 and TRBJ2-2; a weak D match, TRBD2 (6 bases). Trimming pared 1 base from V and 4 bases from J, leaving 16 bases between. Germline assignment: CDR1 SGHNT and CDR2 YENEEA. The CDR3 covers 17 residues.

V is TRBV5-4 and J is TRBJ2-3, with D possibly being TRBD2 (5 bases). The length of the CDR3 is 13 residues. With 7 bases removed from V and 2 bases from J, the gap between germline ends came to 11 bases. Germline CDR1 reads SGHNT; CDR2 reads YYREEE (reference sequence). The CDR3, as DNA: TGTGCCAGCGGTCCGGGGTCCACAGATACGCAGTATTTT. It is translated as CASGPGSTDTQYF.

The J gene is TRBJ2-3, the V gene TRBV5-6, with 9 bases matching TRBD2. CDR1 is SGHDT, CDR2 YYEEEE, per germline. With V trimmed by 1 base and J by 4 bases, 4 bases remained unmatched. The CDR3 loop spans 15 amino acids. The CDR3 region has the DNA TGTGCCAGCAGCTTGAGGGCGGGAGGGCCAGATACGCAGTATTTT. As protein: CASSLRAGGPDTQYF.

The chain employs TRBV7-2 and TRBJ1-2; perhaps TRBD1 as D (5 bases). The CDR3 spans 12 residues. CDR1 SGHTA and CDR2 FQGNSA come from the germline V gene. V lost 5 bases and J lost 4, with 8 bases in between. CDR3 protein: CASSPGTYGYTF. CDR3 DNA sequence: TGTGCCAGCAGCCCAGGGACCTATGGCTACACCTTC. The whole variable domain, remainder taken from reference TRBV7-2 and TRBJ1-2, is GAGVSQSPSNKVTEKGKDVELRCDPISGHTALYWYRQSLGQGLEFLIYFQGNSAPDKSGLPSDRFSAERTGGSVSTLTIQRTQQEDSAVYLCASSPGTYGYTFGSGTRLTVV.

The chain has TRBV7-2 and TRBJ1-5; tentative D call: TRBD1 (6 bases). There are 14 residues in the CDR3. Germline CDR1 SGHTA, CDR2 FQGNSA. V dropped 4 bases and J dropped 4 bases, with 11 bases sitting between them. Written as DNA, the CDR3 is TGTGCCAGCAGCTCGGACAGTTGGAATCAGCCCCAGCATTTT. It specifies CASSSDSWNQPQHF.

This chain connects TRBV2 to TRBJ1-1, with 10 bases that match TRBD1. In germline, CDR1 is SNHLY, CDR2 FYNNEI. This CDR3 has 13 residues. Trimming took 8 bases from V and 7 from J; bases not matched to a gene: 7. The CDR3 loop is CASQGQGLGEAFF. In nucleotides, the CDR3 is TGTGCCAGCCAGGGACAGGGGCTCGGTGAAGCTTTCTTT. Full variable domain (outside the CDR3, taken from reference TRBV2 and TRBJ1-1): EPEVTQTPSHQVTQMGQEVILRCVPISNHLYFYWYRQILGQKVEFLVSFYNNEISEKSEIFDDQFSVERPDGSNFTLKIRSTKLEDSAMYFCASQGQGLGEAFFGQGTRLTVV.

The chain carries TRBV28 and TRBJ2-2; maybe TRBD2 (6 bases). Germline assignment: CDR1 MDHEN and CDR2 SYDVKM. The V end lost 3 bases, the J end lost 0 bases, and 20 bases lay between the germline ends. The CDR3 contains 19 residues. CDR3 region: CASSFRIPGGYANTGELFF. The CDR3 nucleotides read TGTGCCAGCAGTTTCCGGATCCCCGGGGGATACGCGAACACCGGGGAGCTGTTTTTT. The full variable domain, its missing parts supplied by reference TRBV28 and TRBJ2-2, is DVKVTQSSRYLVKRTGEKVFLECVQDMDHENMFWYRQDPGLGLRLIYFSYDVKMKEKGDIPEGYSVSREKKERFSLILESASTNQTSMYLCASSFRIPGGYANTGELFFGEGSRLTVL.

The V gene is TRBV11-2, the J gene TRBJ2-7; TRBD1 matches 10 bases. Germline CDR1 SGHAT, CDR2 FQNNGV. There are 17 residues in the CDR3. Germline trimming cut 2 bases from V and 3 bases from J; bases unmatched to any gene: 10. Here the CDR3 reads CASSLLRDRGKDYEQYF. The CDR3 coding sequence is TGTGCCAGCAGCTTACTCCGGGACAGGGGTAAGGACTACGAGCAGTACTTC.

The chain is built from TRBV25-1 and TRBJ1-1, with 7 bases lining up with TRBD1. The ends lost 10 bases at V and 0 bases at J; junction bases unmatched: 5. This CDR3 contains 13 residues. The V gene's germline CDR1 is MGHDK and CDR2 SYGVNS. CDR3 in amino acids: CATTGQLNTEAFF. In DNA form, the CDR3 reads TGTGCCACCACGGGACAGTTGAACACTGAAGCTTTCTTT.

The chain links TRBV6-5 to TRBJ2-2; unclear D gene. CDR3 length: 16 residues. Trimming removed 0 bases from V and 3 bases from J, with 11 bases in between. CDR1 is MNHEY, CDR2 SVGAGI, per germline. CDR3 nucleotides: TGTGCCAGCAGTTACTCTTCACAGCCGTACACCGGGGAGCTGTTTTTT. Translating gives CASSYSSQPYTGELFF.

This rearrangement joins TRBV7-2 to TRBJ1-4; the D is unclear. Germline-derived CDR1 and CDR2 are SGHTA and FQGNSA. The length of the CDR3 is 16 residues. Trimming removed 5 bases from V and 7 bases from J, with 20 bases in between. CDR3 region: CASSLAAGTRAEKLFF. CDR3 coding DNA: TGTGCCAGCAGCCTTGCGGCGGGAACACGGGCTGAAAAACTGTTTTTT.

The rearrangement uses TRBV7-2 and TRBJ1-2; unclear D gene. Germline V lookup: CDR1 SGHTA, CDR2 FQGNSA. V was clipped by 4 bases and J by 8 bases, with 14 bases between them. CDR3 length: 13 residues. In DNA, the CDR3 is TGTGCCAGCAGCTGGAGTCGGGTTAACGGCTACACCTTC. Translating gives CASSWSRVNGYTF.

The chain uses TRBV9 and TRBJ2-6; 9 bases fit TRBD1. The CDR3 contains 20 residues. The V gene end was trimmed by 3 bases and the J gene end by 4 bases; junction bases not matched to a gene: 17. CDR1 and CDR2 (germline): SGDLS, YYNGEE. CDR3 coding DNA: TGTGCCAGCAGCGAGAAGGCGCCGGACAGGGGATCGGCAGGGGCCAACGTCCTGACTTTC. Encoded protein: CASSEKAPDRGSAGANVLTF.

This chain connects TRBV19 to TRBJ1-5; D call uncertain. CDR3 size: 15 residues. With 6 bases removed from V and 0 bases from J, the gap between germline ends came to 12 bases. Germline CDR1 is LNHDA and CDR2 is SQIVND (reference sequence). The CDR3 DNA reads TGTGCCAGTAGCACAAAAGGCGGTAGCAATCAGCCCCAGCATTTT. Its protein product is CASSTKGGSNQPQHF.

The count of this clone is one. The chain is built from TRBV9 and TRBJ2-5, with 8 positions matching TRBD1. The ends lost 3 bases at V and 4 bases at J; junction bases unmatched: 8. There are 15 residues in the CDR3. Germline CDR1 and CDR2: SGDLS and YYNGEE. The CDR3 sequence: CASSDRTGQGETQYF. CDR3 coding DNA: TGTGCCAGCAGCGACCGGACAGGGCAAGGAGAGACCCAGTACTTC. The whole variable domain, filled in from reference TRBV9 and TRBJ2-5, reads DSGVTQTPKHLITATGQRVTLRCSPRSGDLSVYWYQQSLDQGLQFLIQYYNGEERAKGNILERFSAQQFPDLHSELNLSSLELGDSALYFCASSDRTGQGETQYFGPGTRLLVL.

The chain uses TRBV4-1 and TRBJ1-2; D uncertain. Germline loops: CDR1 MGHRA, CDR2 YSYEKL. Trimming took 0 bases from V and 3 from J, leaving 11 bases between them. CDR3 length: 15 amino acids. The DNA for the CDR3 is TGCGCCAGCAGCCAAGAGAGGGCGGCTTACTATGGCTACACCTTC. Its protein is CASSQERAAYYGYTF.

The V call is TRBV7-3, the J call TRBJ1-2; 10 positions match TRBD1. The V gene end was trimmed by 4 bases and the J gene end by 8 bases; junction bases not matched to a gene: 7. CDR3 size: 14 residues. Per germline, CDR1 SGHTA and CDR2 FQGTGA. CDR3 residues: CASSSGTGVGGYTF. DNA for the CDR3: TGTGCCAGCAGCTCGGGGACAGGGGTCGGCGGCTACACCTTC.

The DNA for the CDR3 is TGTGCCAGCAGCCCCGAAAAAGTGACAGCTTCACCCCTCCACTTT. Translating gives CASSPEKVTASPLHF. The genes are TRBV2 and TRBJ1-6; D is possibly TRBD1 (5 bases). V lost 6 bases, J lost 9 bases, and 18 bases lay in between. The CDR3 length is 15 residues. Germline assignment: CDR1 SNHLY and CDR2 FYNNEI.

The rearrangement joins TRBV9 to TRBJ1-2; no clear D. Germline V CDR1 and CDR2: SGDLS, YYNGEE. Trimming took 0 bases from V and 2 from J, leaving 11 bases between them. CDR3 length: 15 amino acids. CDR3 region: CASSVGDTINYGYTF. The CDR3 nucleotides are TGTGCCAGCAGCGTAGGAGACACGATCAACTATGGCTACACCTTC.

V usage is TRBV27 and J usage is TRBJ1-2; possible D gene TRBD1, 6 bases. V lost 5 bases and J lost 4, with 17 bases in between. The germline gives CDR1 MNHEY, CDR2 SMNVEV (reference sequence). The CDR3 contains 15 residues. CDR3 sequence reads: CASSPETGGVYGYTF. The CDR3 DNA follows: TGTGCCAGCAGTCCTGAGACAGGAGGGGTCTATGGCTACACCTTC.

J is TRBJ1-5 and V is TRBV6-5, with D unclear. Trimming stripped 6 bases from V and 9 bases from J, with 9 bases between. The CDR3 runs 11 residues. Looked up from germline, CDR1 is MNHEY and CDR2 is SVGAGI. The CDR3 region has the DNA TGTGCCAGCAGCCCCGGGCGGCCCCAGCATTTT. Amino acid sequence: CASSPGRPQHF.